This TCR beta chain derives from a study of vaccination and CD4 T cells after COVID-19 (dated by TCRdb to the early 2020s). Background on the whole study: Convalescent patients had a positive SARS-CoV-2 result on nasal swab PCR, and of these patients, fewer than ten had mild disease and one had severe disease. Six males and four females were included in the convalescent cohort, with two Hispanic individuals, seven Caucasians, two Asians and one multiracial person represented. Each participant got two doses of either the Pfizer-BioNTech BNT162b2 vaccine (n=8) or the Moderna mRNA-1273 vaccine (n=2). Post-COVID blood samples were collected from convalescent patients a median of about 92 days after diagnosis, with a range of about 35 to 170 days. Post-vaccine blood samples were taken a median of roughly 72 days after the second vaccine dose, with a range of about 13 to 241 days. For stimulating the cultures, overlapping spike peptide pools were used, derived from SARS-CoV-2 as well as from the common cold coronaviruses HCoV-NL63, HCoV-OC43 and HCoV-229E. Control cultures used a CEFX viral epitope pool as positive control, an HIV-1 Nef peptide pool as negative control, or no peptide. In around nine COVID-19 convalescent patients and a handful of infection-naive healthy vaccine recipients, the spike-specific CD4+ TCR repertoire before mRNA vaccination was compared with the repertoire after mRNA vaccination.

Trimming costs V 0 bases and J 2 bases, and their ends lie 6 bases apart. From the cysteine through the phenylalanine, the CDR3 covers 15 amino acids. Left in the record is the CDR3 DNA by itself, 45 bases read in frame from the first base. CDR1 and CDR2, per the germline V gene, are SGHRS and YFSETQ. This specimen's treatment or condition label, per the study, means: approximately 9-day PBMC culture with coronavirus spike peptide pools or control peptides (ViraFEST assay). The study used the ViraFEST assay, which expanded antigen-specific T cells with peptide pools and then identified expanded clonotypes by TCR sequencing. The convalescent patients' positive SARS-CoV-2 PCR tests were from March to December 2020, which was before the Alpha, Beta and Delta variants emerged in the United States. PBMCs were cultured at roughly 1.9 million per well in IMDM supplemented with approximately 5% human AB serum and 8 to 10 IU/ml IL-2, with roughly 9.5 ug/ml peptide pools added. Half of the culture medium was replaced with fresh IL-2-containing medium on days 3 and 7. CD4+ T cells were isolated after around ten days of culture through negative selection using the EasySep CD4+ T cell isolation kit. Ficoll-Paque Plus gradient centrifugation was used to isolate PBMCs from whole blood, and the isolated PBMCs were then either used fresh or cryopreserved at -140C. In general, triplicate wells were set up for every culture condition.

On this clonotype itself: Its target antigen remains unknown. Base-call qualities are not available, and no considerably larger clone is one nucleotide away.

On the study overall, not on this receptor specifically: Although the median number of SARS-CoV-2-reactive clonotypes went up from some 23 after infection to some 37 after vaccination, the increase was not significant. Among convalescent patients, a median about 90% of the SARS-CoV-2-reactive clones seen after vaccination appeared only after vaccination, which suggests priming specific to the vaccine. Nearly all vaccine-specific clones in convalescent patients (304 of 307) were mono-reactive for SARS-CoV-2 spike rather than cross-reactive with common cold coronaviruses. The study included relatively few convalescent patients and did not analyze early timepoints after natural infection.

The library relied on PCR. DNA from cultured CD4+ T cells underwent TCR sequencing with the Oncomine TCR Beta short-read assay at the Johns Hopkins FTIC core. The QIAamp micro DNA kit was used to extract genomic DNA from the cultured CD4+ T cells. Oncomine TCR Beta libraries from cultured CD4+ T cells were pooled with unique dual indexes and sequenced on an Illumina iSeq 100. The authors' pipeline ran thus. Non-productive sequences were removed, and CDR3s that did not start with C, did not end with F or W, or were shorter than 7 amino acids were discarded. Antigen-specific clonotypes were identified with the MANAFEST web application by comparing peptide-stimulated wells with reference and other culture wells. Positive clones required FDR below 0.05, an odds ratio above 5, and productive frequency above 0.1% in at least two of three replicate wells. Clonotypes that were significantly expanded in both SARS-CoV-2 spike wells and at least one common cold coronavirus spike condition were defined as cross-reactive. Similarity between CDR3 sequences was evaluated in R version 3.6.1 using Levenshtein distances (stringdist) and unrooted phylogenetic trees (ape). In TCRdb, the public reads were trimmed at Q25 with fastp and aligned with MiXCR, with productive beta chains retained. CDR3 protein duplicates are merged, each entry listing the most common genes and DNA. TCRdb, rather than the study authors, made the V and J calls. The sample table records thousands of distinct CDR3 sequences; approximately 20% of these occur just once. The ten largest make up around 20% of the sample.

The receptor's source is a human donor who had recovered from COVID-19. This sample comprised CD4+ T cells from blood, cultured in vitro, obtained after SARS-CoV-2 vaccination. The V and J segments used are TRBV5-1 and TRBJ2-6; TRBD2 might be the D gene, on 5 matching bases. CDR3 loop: CASSLGGTGANVLTF. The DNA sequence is TGCGCCAGCAGCTTGGGAGGGACTGGGGCCAACGTCCTGACTTTC.